Following are 26 T cell receptor beta chains from one sample sequenced in a study of T cell responses to AZD1222 COVID-19 vaccine. Assay: immunoSEQ multiplex PCR; the TCRdb copy retains only in-frame clones and omits some. Of around 110,000 clones in the sample, 80% to 90% were seen once. The sample consisted of peripheral blood, taken on day 0 of MenACWY control vaccination. These receptors all stem from an adult in good health.

The gene calls are TRBV12-3 or TRBV12-4 and TRBJ1-4; the D is unclear. The V end was cut by 6 bases, the J end by 5 bases, with 7 bases between. The CDR3 covers 12 residues. CDR3 in amino acids: CASSPGNEKLFF. The CDR3, as DNA: TGTGCCAGCAGCCCGGGCAATGAAAAACTGTTTTTT.

This clone was detected a few times. The CDR3: CASSRRDRGGTEAFF. CDR3 sequence (DNA): TGTGCCAGCTCCCGCCGGGACAGGGGAGGAACTGAAGCTTTCTTT. This chain links TRBV19 with TRBJ1-1; 10 bases are shared with TRBD1. In germline, CDR1 is LNHDA, CDR2 SQIVND (reference sequence). The CDR3 has 15 residues. The junction had 12 bases not matched to a gene; V was cut back by 9 bases and J by 5 bases. The full variable domain, its missing parts supplied by reference TRBV19 and TRBJ1-1, is DGGITQSPKYLFRKEGQNVTLSCEQNLNHDAMYWYRQDPGQGLRLIYYSQIVNDFQKGDIAEGYSVSREKKESFPLTVTSAQKNPTAFYLCASSRRDRGGTEAFFGQGTRLTVV.

This chain uses TRBV4-2 with TRBJ1-6, with 8 bases lining up with TRBD1. The CDR3 consists of 15 residues. The trim removed 4 bases at V and 8 bases at J, leaving 7 bases unmatched. In germline, CDR1 is LGHNA, CDR2 YNFKEQ. The CDR3 DNA reads as TGTGCCAGCAGCCCGAAGGACAGGGACCATTCACCCCTCCACTTT. Translation: CASSPKDRDHSPLHF.

V usage is TRBV23-1 and J usage is TRBJ2-7; 9 bases line up with TRBD1. TRBV23-1 is given ORF status, its function remaining uncertain. The V and J ends lost 10 bases and 2 bases, in that order; junction bases with no gene match: 12. The CDR3 extends over 15 amino acids. CDR3 bases: TGCGCCACCCGACCCCCTTACAGGGGGCCCTACGAGCAGTACTTC. It encodes CATRPPYRGPYEQYF.

The chain employs TRBV7-9 and TRBJ1-2, with a possible D match to TRBD1 (6 bases). This CDR3 has 13 residues. Deletions cut 1 base from V and 9 bases from J, with 12 bases between. Looked up from germline, CDR1 is SEHNR and CDR2 is FQNEAQ (reference sequence). The CDR3 region is CASSLVGTLSYTF. The CDR3 DNA is TGTGCCAGCAGCTTAGTGGGGACACTTAGCTACACCTTC.

The V gene is TRBV5-1, the J gene TRBJ2-7, with D possibly matching TRBD1 (6 bases). V lost 0 bases and J 3 bases, leaving 10 bases between the germline ends. The CDR3 has 14 amino acids. Germline V gene lookup returns CDR1 SGHRS and CDR2 YFSETQ. This chain's CDR3 is CASSLGTANYEQYF. CDR3 coding DNA: TGCGCCAGCAGCTTGGGGACAGCGAACTACGAGCAGTACTTC. The full variable domain, rest sourced from reference TRBV5-1 and TRBJ2-7, is KAGVTQTPRYLIKTRGQQVTLSCSPISGHRSVSWYQQTPGQGLQFLFEYFSETQRNKGNFPGRFSGRQFSNSRSEMNVSTLELGDSALYLCASSLGTANYEQYFGPGTRLTVT.

Here the CDR3 reads CASSLNTDTQYF. In nucleotides, the CDR3 is TGTGCCAGCAGTTTAAACACAGATACGCAGTATTTT. This rearrangement joins TRBV12-3 or TRBV12-4 to TRBJ2-3; no firm D call. V lost 2 bases and J lost 2, with 2 bases in between. This CDR3 region has 12 residues.

In its sample, this clone was seen once. The gene calls are TRBV29-1 and TRBJ2-7; D is tentatively TRBD1 or TRBD2 (6 bases each). Trimming removed 4 bases at V and 9 bases at J, with 13 bases between. CDR1 SQVTM and CDR2 ANQGSEA come from the germline V gene. CDR3 size: 11 residues. CDR3 nucleotides: TGCAGCGTTGGAGGGGGGCCGGTGCAGTACTTC. This translates into CSVGGGPVQYF.

The rearrangement uses TRBV29-1 and TRBJ1-1; D might be TRBD1 (5 bases). The CDR3 length is 12 residues. The germline CDR1 and CDR2 sequences are SQVTM and ANQGSEA. V lost 2 bases to trimming and J lost 2 bases, with 6 bases between them. CDR3 amino acids: CSVETGNTEAFF. As DNA, the CDR3 is TGCAGCGTTGAAACAGGTAACACTGAAGCTTTCTTT.

The chain recombines TRBV6-5 with TRBJ1-6; TRBD1 might be the D (5 bases). Trimming pared 4 bases from V and 7 bases from J, leaving 11 bases between. The CDR3 extends over 14 amino acids. Germline V gene data show CDR1 as MNHEY and CDR2 as SVGAGI. The CDR3 reads CASSSNRLNSPLHF. The CDR3 DNA reads as TGTGCCAGCAGTTCCAACAGGCTCAATTCACCCCTCCACTTT.

The chain combines TRBV11-2 with TRBJ2-1, with 8 bases that match TRBD1. J lost 5 bases, V lost 6 bases, and 6 bases had no gene match. Per the germline V gene, CDR1 is SGHAT and CDR2 is FQNNGV. The CDR3 is 14 amino acids. CDR3 amino acids: CASRIRDRHNEQFF. The CDR3, as DNA: TGTGCCAGCAGAATCCGGGACAGGCACAATGAGCAGTTCTTC.

The rearrangement joins TRBV5-4 to TRBJ2-7, with D maybe TRBD1 (6 bases). CDR3 length: 13 residues. CDR1 and CDR2 from the germline V gene are SGHNT and YYREEE (reference sequence). Trimming took off 5 bases at V and 5 bases at J, with 14 bases between the two ends. CDR3 sequence reads: CASSSQGINEQYF. The DNA of the CDR3 is TGTGCCAGCAGTTCACAGGGTATCAACGAGCAGTACTTC.

V and J are TRBV6-2 or TRBV6-3 and TRBJ2-7, with 10 nucleotides matching TRBD1. This CDR3 comprises 14 residues. Germline trimming cut 5 bases from V and 2 bases from J; bases unmatched to any gene: 3. Germline V CDR1 and CDR2: MNHEY, SVGEGT. The CDR3 nucleotides read TGTGCCAGCAGTCGGGACAGGGGTGCCTACGAGCAGTACTTC. This gives the protein CASSRDRGAYEQYF.

This clone was recorded a few times. V usage is TRBV29-1 and J usage is TRBJ1-1; tentatively, D is TRBD1 (5 bases). CDR1 and CDR2 (germline): SQVTM, ANQGSEA. This CDR3 has 13 residues. V lost 3 bases and J 1 base, leaving 9 bases between the germline ends. In DNA, the CDR3 is TGCAGCGTTGACCCCACAGGGAACACTGAAGCTTTCTTT. This translates into CSVDPTGNTEAFF.

V usage is TRBV7-2 and J usage is TRBJ2-3; 7 bases line up with TRBD2. The V gene end was trimmed by 1 base and the J gene end by 2 bases; junction bases not matched to a gene: 9. The germline gives CDR1 SGHTA, CDR2 FQGNSA. The CDR3 is 17 amino acids. This CDR3 reads CASSLEWTGGITDTQYF. Written as DNA, the CDR3 is TGTGCCAGCAGCTTAGAGTGGACGGGGGGTATCACAGATACGCAGTATTTT.

The J gene is TRBJ1-2, the V gene TRBV13; D may be TRBD1 (5 bases). CDR1 and CDR2 (germline): PRHDT, FYEKMQ (reference sequence). The CDR3 length is 14 residues. Trimming shortened V by 5 bases and J by 5 bases, and 15 bases separated the two germline ends. CDR3 DNA: TGTGCCAGCAGCCCCTACGGGGGAGGATATGGCTACACCTTC. This gives the protein CASSPYGGGYGYTF.

The chain links TRBV18 to TRBJ2-1; 12 bases map to TRBD2. The junction had 3 bases not matched to a gene; V was cut back by 2 bases and J by 7 bases. Germline V gives CDR1 KGHSH, CDR2 LQKENI. The CDR3 has 15 residues. The CDR3 DNA follows: TGTGCCAGCTCACCAGAACTAGCGGGGGGAAATGAGCAGTTCTTC. It encodes CASSPELAGGNEQFF.

The gene calls are TRBV4-1 and TRBJ1-6; 9 nucleotides align to TRBD1. CDR3 size: 17 residues. Germline V CDR1 and CDR2: MGHRA, YSYEKL. The trim removed 1 base at V and 7 bases at J, leaving 8 bases unmatched. Here the CDR3 reads CASSQANTGTGNSPLHF. The CDR3 coding sequence is TGCGCCAGCAGCCAAGCCAATACCGGGACAGGGAATTCACCCCTCCACTTT.

The rearrangement uses TRBV24-1 and TRBJ2-3; TRBD2 is a possible D gene (6 bases). CDR3 length equals 16 residues. The V and J ends lost 4 bases and 2 bases respectively, with 15 bases between them. Germline V gene data show CDR1 as KGHDR and CDR2 as SFDVKD. The CDR3 nucleotides are TGTGCCACCAGTGACCCCGGGACTGAACTCACAGATACGCAGTATTTT. Its translation is CATSDPGTELTDTQYF.

This clone was seen a few times. The rearrangement links TRBV2 to TRBJ2-2, with D tentatively TRBD2 (6 bases). Trimming removed 3 bases at V and 3 bases at J, with 20 bases between. CDR1 is SNHLY, CDR2 FYNNEI, per germline. The CDR3 is 18 residues long. DNA for the CDR3: TGTGCCAGCAGTGATATACCGGGACTCCGAAGCTACACCGGGGAGCTGTTTTTT. Protein product: CASSDIPGLRSYTGELFF.

The V and J genes are TRBV28 and TRBJ2-2, with 8 bases that match TRBD2. The CDR3 contains 15 residues. CDR1 and CDR2 (germline): MDHEN, SYDVKM. V shed 10 bases and J 0 bases; nucleotides not matched to a gene: 7. CDR3 DNA: TGTGCCACAGGTGGCGGGGGGACGAACACCGGGGAGCTGTTTTTT. Protein product: CATGGGGTNTGELFF.

The chain links TRBV14 to TRBJ2-3, with 7 bases lining up with TRBD2. The J segment lost 2 bases and the V segment lost 4 bases, leaving 3 bases of the junction unmatched. CDR3 size: 14 residues. Germline lookup yields CDR1 SGHDN and CDR2 FVKESK. The CDR3 bases are TGTGCCAGCAGCCGGGAGGGATTCACAGATACGCAGTATTTT. Protein sequence: CASSREGFTDTQYF.

The gene calls are TRBV6-5 and TRBJ1-1; D remains ambiguous. Trimming shortened V by 0 bases and J by 5 bases, and 13 bases separated the two germline ends. Per the germline V gene, CDR1 is MNHEY and CDR2 is SVGAGI. The CDR3 totals 15 residues. The CDR3: CASSYSNNGGTEAFF. CDR3 DNA sequence: TGTGCCAGCAGTTACTCGAACAACGGAGGAACTGAAGCTTTCTTT.

This chain connects TRBV19 to TRBJ2-7; 8 nucleotides line up with TRBD2. CDR3 length: 14 amino acids. Germline-derived CDR1 and CDR2 are LNHDA and SQIVND (reference sequence). The V gene end was trimmed by 5 bases and the J gene end by 9 bases; junction bases not matched to a gene: 12. The chain's CDR3 is CASSSGGGSAAQYF. DNA for the CDR3: TGTGCCAGTAGTTCCGGGGGGGGATCGGCTGCGCAGTACTTC.

The J gene is TRBJ2-2, the V gene TRBV5-4; the D is unclear. This CDR3 comprises 13 residues. The germline gives CDR1 SGHNT, CDR2 YYREEE (reference sequence). Trimming shortened V by 1 base and J by 0 bases, and 1 base separated the two germline ends. CDR3 DNA sequence: TGTGCCAGCAGCTTGACGAACACCGGGGAGCTGTTTTTT. This translates into CASSLTNTGELFF.

V usage is TRBV10-3 and J usage is TRBJ2-5, with 9 bases identical to TRBD2. V shed 2 bases, J shed 2 bases, and the junction held 3 bases outside the gene matches. Per the germline V gene, CDR1 is ENHRY and CDR2 is SYGVKD. The CDR3 spans 15 residues. DNA for the CDR3: TGTGCCATCAGTGAGGCGGGGGGGTTACAAGAGACCCAGTACTTC. Amino acid sequence: CAISEAGGLQETQYF.